This T cell receptor (beta chain) was observed in a study of human T cells and chemical hapten exposure. The CDR3 contains 14 residues. The J segment lost 1 base and the V segment lost 6 bases, leaving 5 bases of the junction unmatched. As for time point: patch test 1, 2 weeks after DPC sensitization. Treatment denoted: therapeutic diphenylcyclopropenone sensitization with weekly scalp DPC. TCRdb re-called the RACE reads through MiXCR, storing one row per CDR3 protein. The sample includes 90,000 or so distinct CDR3 sequences, about 10% of them seen just once. The rearrangement uses TRBV12-3 or TRBV12-4 and TRBJ1-1, with 7 bases identical to TRBD1. This sequence was found in a man in his forties with alopecia areata. Some clones in this sample may be carry-over from other donors' samples. This sample comprised whole blood, obtained in connection with sensitization to the hapten diphenylcyclopropenone (DPC). CDR3 nucleotides: TGTGCCAGCAGACGCCGGACAGGGAACACTGAAGCTTTCTTT. It specifies CASRRRTGNTEAFF.